Shown below are 32 T cell receptor beta chains from a single sample sequenced in a study of OX40 agonist ivuxolimab in advanced cancers. Receptors were amplified or captured by the immunoSEQ multiplex PCR assay. Imported from immuneACCESS, the table was reduced by TCRdb to in-frame sequences with V and J called. These copies leave out some clones; in studies compared against another copy, an unresolved V gene accounts for under half, and the cause of the remainder is not known. In all, the sample holds almost 85,000 clones, and approximately 95% of those were seen once. Approximately 10% of the sample is held by the ten biggest clonotypes. Source: CD4+ or CD8+ T cells sorted from blood, taken in a trial of the OX40 agonist ivuxolimab. All receptors derive from an adult with an advanced solid tumor such as melanoma, head and neck, liver or kidney cancer.

The chain is built from TRBV2 and TRBJ1-3; D is unclear. The germline gives CDR1 SNHLY, CDR2 FYNNEI. The CDR3 is 17 amino acids. The V gene lost 4 bases and the J gene lost 0 bases, with 16 bases spanning the gap. The CDR3 reads CASSVLPVTYSGNTIYF. DNA for the CDR3: TGTGCCAGCAGTGTCCTCCCTGTGACGTACTCTGGAAACACCATATATTTT.

This rearrangement joins TRBV5-6 to TRBJ2-7, with D maybe TRBD2 (6 bases). CDR1 and CDR2 from the germline V gene are SGHDT and YYEEEE. The CDR3 is 13 residues long. V lost 4 bases to trimming and J lost 1 base, with 9 bases between them. The CDR3 nucleotides are TGTGCCAGCAGCAGGGACTTGTCCTACGAGCAGTACTTC. It translates to CASSRDLSYEQYF.

The V gene is TRBV7-8, the J gene TRBJ2-1; 9 nucleotides agree with TRBD2. CDR3 size: 16 residues. The trim removed 1 base at V and 1 base at J, leaving 2 bases unmatched. Germline CDR1 SGHVS, CDR2 FQNEAQ. In DNA form, the CDR3 reads TGTGCCAGCAGCTTAGGAAGCGGGAGGTCCTACAATGAGCAGTTCTTC. Translation: CASSLGSGRSYNEQFF.

The chain uses TRBV2 and TRBJ2-7; TRBD2 matches at 15 bases. Germline CDR1 is SNHLY and CDR2 is FYNNEI. V shed 6 bases and J 11 bases; nucleotides not matched to a gene: 5. The CDR3 spans 13 residues. CDR3 DNA: TGTGCCAGCAGGGGACTAGCGGGAGGACGGGAGTACTTC. Protein sequence: CASRGLAGGREYF. The full variable domain, in which reference TRBV2 and TRBJ2-7 provide the parts outside the CDR3, is EPEVTQTPSHQVTQMGQEVILRCVPISNHLYFYWYRQILGQKVEFLVSFYNNEISEKSEIFDDQFSVERPDGSNFTLKIRSTKLEDSAMYFCASRGLAGGREYFGPGTRLTVT.

The chain has TRBV11-2 and TRBJ2-7, with 8 bases aligning to TRBD2. CDR3 length equals 15 residues. CDR1 is SGHAT and CDR2 is FQNNGV in the germline V gene. The ends lost 0 bases at V and 4 bases at J; junction bases unmatched: 5. CDR3 region: CASSLDAGGIYEQYF. For the CDR3, the DNA is TGTGCCAGCAGCTTAGATGCGGGAGGAATTTACGAGCAGTACTTC.

The chain recombines TRBV7-3 with TRBJ2-7; D may be TRBD2 (6 bases). CDR3 length: 13 amino acids. CDR1 SGHTA and CDR2 FQGTGA come from the germline V gene. The ends were cut back, 3 bases at V and 5 bases at J, with 11 bases in the middle. In DNA, the CDR3 is TGTGCCAGCAGCTTCGGGGGAGTGAACGAGCAGTACTTC. Amino acid sequence: CASSFGGVNEQYF.

J is TRBJ2-7 and V is TRBV4-1; 8 bases are shared with TRBD2. In germline, CDR1 is MGHRA, CDR2 YSYEKL. Trimming cost V 3 bases and J 4 bases; bases outside gene matches: 5. The CDR3 length is 14 residues. This CDR3 reads CASSQTSVSYEQYF. The CDR3 nucleotides read TGCGCCAGCAGCCAGACTAGCGTGTCGTACGAGCAGTACTTC.

This clone appeared once. The chain employs TRBV27 and TRBJ1-5, with D unclear. The CDR3 sequence is 12 residues long. CDR1 and CDR2 (germline): MNHEY, SMNVEV (reference sequence). Trimming pared 3 bases from V and 5 bases from J, leaving 5 bases between. CDR3 sequence: CASSFPDQPQHF. Written as DNA, the CDR3 is TGTGCCAGCAGTTTCCCCGATCAGCCCCAGCATTTT.

This clone was seen once. V is TRBV4-3 and J is TRBJ1-2, with D unclear. Germline V gene sequence: CDR1 LGHNA, CDR2 YSLEER. Trimming cost V 4 bases and J 4 bases, with 16 bases left between them. The CDR3 consists of 15 residues. CDR3 in amino acids: CASSPGRMRSYGYTF. CDR3 DNA sequence: TGCGCCAGCAGCCCTGGACGGATGAGAAGCTATGGCTACACCTTC.

The chain recombines TRBV7-2 with TRBJ1-3, with a weak D call TRBD1 (6 bases). V lost 0 bases to trimming and J lost 0 bases, with 15 bases between them. This CDR3 spans 18 amino acids. CDR1 and CDR2 (germline): SGHTA, FQGNSA. Here the CDR3 reads CASSLAFPGALSGNTIYF. DNA for the CDR3: TGTGCCAGCAGCTTAGCGTTCCCAGGGGCACTCTCTGGAAACACCATATATTTT.

This clone was seen once. The J gene is TRBJ2-3, the V gene TRBV13; TRBD2 aligns across 7 bases. Germline values: CDR1 PRHDT, CDR2 FYEKMQ (reference sequence). The CDR3 is made up of 11 amino acids. The V gene end was trimmed by 5 bases and the J gene end by 8 bases; junction bases not matched to a gene: 1. DNA of the CDR3: TGTGCCAGCAGCGGGGGGGGTACGCAGTATTTT. Translating it yields CASSGGGTQYF.

The J gene is TRBJ2-7, the V gene TRBV2, with a tentative D call TRBD2 (5 bases). This CDR3 spans 15 amino acids. Deletions cut 0 bases from V and 6 bases from J, with 15 bases between. CDR1 is SNHLY and CDR2 is FYNNEI in the germline V gene. This CDR3 reads CASSEAGLAAAEQYF. For the CDR3, the DNA is TGTGCCAGCAGTGAAGCAGGGCTAGCTGCCGCCGAGCAGTACTTC. Together with reference TRBV2 and TRBJ2-7, the CDR3 gives the full variable domain: EPEVTQTPSHQVTQMGQEVILRCVPISNHLYFYWYRQILGQKVEFLVSFYNNEISEKSEIFDDQFSVERPDGSNFTLKIRSTKLEDSAMYFCASSEAGLAAAEQYFGPGTRLTVT.

To note about this clone: The sample carries other DNA sequences with the same CDR3. The CDR3 spells CASSTEGASNQPQHF. The CDR3 nucleotides read TGTGCCAGCAGCACCGAAGGAGCGAGCAATCAGCCCCAGCATTTT. The rearrangement links TRBV7-9 to TRBJ1-5; D is undetermined. The CDR3 contains 15 residues. CDR1 is SEHNR, CDR2 FQNEAQ, per germline (reference sequence). The V end was cut by 5 bases, the J end by 1 base, with 12 bases between. The whole variable domain, remainder taken from reference TRBV7-9 and TRBJ1-5, is DTGVSQNPRHKITKRGQNVTFRCDPISEHNRLYWYRQTLGQGPEFLTYFQNEAQLEKSRLLSDRFSAERPKGSFSTLEIQRTEQGDSAMYLCASSTEGASNQPQHFGDGTRLSIL.

The chain recombines TRBV9 with TRBJ2-1; D may be TRBD1 (6 bases). CDR3 length equals 14 residues. Germline-derived CDR1 and CDR2 are SGDLS and YYNGEE. The V gene lost 3 bases and the J gene lost 5 bases, with 12 bases spanning the gap. DNA of the CDR3: TGTGCCAGCAGCGGCAGCAGGGGACACAATGAGCAGTTCTTC. Its protein product is CASSGSRGHNEQFF.

The V call is TRBV12-5, the J call TRBJ1-1; TRBD1 is a possible D gene (5 bases). The length of the CDR3 is 17 residues. Trimming left V 5 bases short and J 3 bases short, with 22 bases between. Germline CDR1 reads LGHNT; CDR2 reads FRNRAP. In DNA form, the CDR3 reads TGTGCTAGTGGTCTCGGCTCTAGGGGAGGCCTGCACACTGAAGCTTTCTTT. It codes for CASGLGSRGGLHTEAFF.

This chain links TRBV9 with TRBJ2-1; the D is unclear. This CDR3 spans 16 amino acids. In germline, CDR1 is SGDLS, CDR2 YYNGEE. Trimming took 4 bases from V and 4 from J, leaving 18 bases between them. CDR3: CASSPDPTPAYNEQFF. The CDR3 DNA is TGTGCCAGCAGCCCCGACCCCACCCCTGCGTACAATGAGCAGTTCTTC.

The gene calls are TRBV4-2 and TRBJ1-2; tentatively, D is TRBD1 (5 bases). Looked up from germline, CDR1 is LGHNA and CDR2 is YNFKEQ. The CDR3 length is 15 residues. The V gene lost 1 base and the J gene lost 4 bases, with 13 bases spanning the gap. This chain's CDR3 is CASSQGTGLGYGYTF. CDR3 DNA: TGTGCCAGCAGCCAAGGGACGGGGCTAGGCTATGGCTACACCTTC.

This clone was seen once. The gene calls are TRBV27 and TRBJ2-6; D unresolved. V shed 8 bases and J shed 0 bases, with 5 bases lying between them. CDR3 length equals 13 residues. CDR1 and CDR2 (germline): MNHEY, SMNVEV (reference sequence). CDR3 residues: CASGYSGANVLTF. The CDR3 DNA reads TGTGCCAGCGGTTACTCTGGGGCCAACGTCCTGACTTTC. Supplemented by reference TRBV27 and TRBJ2-6, the full variable domain reads EAQVTQNPRYLITVTGKKLTVTCSQNMNHEYMSWYRQDPGLGLRQIYYSMNVEVTDKGDVPEGYKVSRKEKRNFPLILESPSPNQTSLYFCASGYSGANVLTFGAGSRLTVL.

This chain uses TRBV7-2 with TRBJ1-2, with TRBD1 as a possible D gene (6 bases). Germline values: CDR1 SGHTA, CDR2 FQGNSA. This CDR3 has 19 amino acids. Trimming cost V 1 base and J 1 base, with 22 bases left between them. In DNA form, the CDR3 reads TGTGCCAGCAGCTTAGAAATCGCGGTGGACAGAGCACTTAACTATGGCTACACCTTC. Protein sequence: CASSLEIAVDRALNYGYTF.

The chain is built from TRBV13 and TRBJ2-7, with D unresolved. The CDR3 loop spans 13 amino acids. V was pared by 6 bases and J by 0 bases, with 9 bases between. Germline V gives CDR1 PRHDT, CDR2 FYEKMQ (reference sequence). CDR3 sequence: CASRYALSYEQYF. The CDR3 region has the DNA TGTGCCAGCAGGTACGCCCTCTCCTACGAGCAGTACTTC.

This chain links TRBV5-6 with TRBJ1-2; D not resolved. CDR3 length: 18 residues. Germline V gene data show CDR1 as SGHDT and CDR2 as YYEEEE. V was clipped by 7 bases and J by 1 base, with 26 bases between them. The CDR3 DNA follows: TGTGCCAGCTCTTCCCTAATGGCAGATTCCACCCTTAACTATGGCTACACCTTC. It is translated as CASSSLMADSTLNYGYTF.

The rearrangement uses TRBV28 and TRBJ2-7; TRBD2 matches at 8 bases. The CDR3 is 15 residues long. Germline trimming cut 9 bases from V and 4 bases from J; bases unmatched to any gene: 14. The germline CDR1 and CDR2 sequences are MDHEN and SYDVKM. In DNA form, the CDR3 reads TGTGCCAGTAGAACCAGGACTAGCTCCTTATACGAGCAGTACTTC. Translated, it gives CASRTRTSSLYEQYF.

This chain joins TRBV11-2 and TRBJ2-7; TRBD2 might be the D (6 bases). The CDR3 contains 14 residues. Trimming pared 5 bases from V and 2 bases from J, leaving 13 bases between. Germline values: CDR1 SGHAT, CDR2 FQNNGV. The chain's CDR3 is CASSREMNAYEQYF. The CDR3 DNA follows: TGTGCCAGCAGCCGGGAGATGAATGCCTACGAGCAGTACTTC.

The CDR3 DNA sequence: TGTGCCAGCAGCTCGGACAGGCTGGGGGGCTACACCTTC. Its protein is CASSSDRLGGYTF. J is TRBJ1-2 and V is TRBV7-2; TRBD1 matches at 7 bases. The CDR3 spans 13 residues. V lost 4 bases to trimming and J lost 8 bases; unmatched junction nucleotides: 7. CDR1 and CDR2 (germline): SGHTA, FQGNSA.

This sequence joins TRBV7-9 and TRBJ2-7, with D uncertain. Trimming took 2 bases from V and 6 from J, leaving 11 bases between them. This CDR3 is 13 amino acids long. The germline gives CDR1 SEHNR, CDR2 FQNEAQ (reference sequence). The CDR3 region has the DNA TGTGCCAGCAGCTTAAGTGTCGTGAGCGAGCAGTACTTC. Translation gives CASSLSVVSEQYF.

This chain links TRBV11-3 with TRBJ2-7; 7 nucleotides line up with TRBD1. Germline V gives CDR1 SGHNT, CDR2 YENEEA. CDR3 length: 15 amino acids. Germline trimming cut 5 bases from V and 1 base from J; bases unmatched to any gene: 8. The CDR3 DNA follows: TGTGCCAGCAGCCTTGGGACAGCGAGATCCTACGAGCAGTACTTC. Encoded protein: CASSLGTARSYEQYF. Drawing the rest from reference TRBV11-3 and TRBJ2-7, the complete variable domain is EAGVVQSPRYKIIEKKQPVAFWCNPISGHNTLYWYLQNLGQGPELLIRYENEEAVDDSQLPKDRFSAERLKGVDSTLKIQPAELGDSAVYLCASSLGTARSYEQYFGPGTRLTVT.

The chain has TRBV5-6 and TRBJ1-5; weak D call: TRBD1 (6 bases). Between the trimmed V and J ends, which lost 4 bases and 4 bases, there was a span of 18 bases. Germline V gene data show CDR1 as SGHDT and CDR2 as YYEEEE. This CDR3 has 16 amino acids. The CDR3 region is CASSLGGAGVNQPQHF. CDR3 coding DNA: TGTGCCAGCAGCCTGGGGGGTGCAGGGGTAAATCAGCCCCAGCATTTT.

V and J are TRBV20-1 and TRBJ2-1; D is unclear. V gave up 5 bases and J gave up 5 bases, with 7 bases separating them. In germline, CDR1 is DFQATT, CDR2 SNEGSKA (reference sequence). The CDR3 length is 11 residues. CDR3 nucleotide sequence: TGCAGTGCTCCCCTTAACAATGAGCAGTTCTTC. Protein product: CSAPLNNEQFF.

V is TRBV10-3 and J is TRBJ2-7, with D perhaps matching TRBD2 (6 bases). Trimming removed 0 bases from V and 4 bases from J, with 10 bases in between. This CDR3 has 14 residues. The V gene's germline CDR1 is ENHRY and CDR2 SYGVKD. In DNA, the CDR3 is TGTGCCATCAGTGAGTCCCCCGGGAGTTACGAGCAGTACTTC. Residues: CAISESPGSYEQYF.

The rearrangement links TRBV7-8 to TRBJ1-1, with D hard to call. The length of the CDR3 is 15 residues. V shed 1 base and J shed 5 bases, with 14 bases lying between them. Looked up from germline, CDR1 is SGHVS and CDR2 is FQNEAQ. The CDR3 DNA reads TGTGCCAGCAGCTTAGTTCGCGGGGAAGGTACTGAAGCTTTCTTT. Translated: CASSLVRGEGTEAFF.

The CDR3 region is CASSLAGSNTEAFF. The CDR3 DNA follows: TGCGCCAGCAGCTTGGCAGGGTCAAACACTGAAGCTTTCTTT. This chain uses TRBV5-1 with TRBJ1-1, with D possibly matching TRBD1 (5 bases). This CDR3 contains 14 residues. The germline V gene has CDR1 SGHRS and CDR2 YFSETQ. With 0 bases removed from V and 2 bases from J, the gap between germline ends came to 8 bases.

The V and J genes are TRBV4-2 and TRBJ2-1; tentatively, D is TRBD2 (6 bases). The V end was cut by 4 bases, the J end by 2 bases, with 12 bases between. This CDR3 comprises 15 residues. CDR1 is LGHNA and CDR2 is YNFKEQ in the germline V gene. The CDR3 DNA is TGTGCCAGCAGCCTGACCGGGGGACCCTACAATGAGCAGTTCTTC. Translation: CASSLTGGPYNEQFF.